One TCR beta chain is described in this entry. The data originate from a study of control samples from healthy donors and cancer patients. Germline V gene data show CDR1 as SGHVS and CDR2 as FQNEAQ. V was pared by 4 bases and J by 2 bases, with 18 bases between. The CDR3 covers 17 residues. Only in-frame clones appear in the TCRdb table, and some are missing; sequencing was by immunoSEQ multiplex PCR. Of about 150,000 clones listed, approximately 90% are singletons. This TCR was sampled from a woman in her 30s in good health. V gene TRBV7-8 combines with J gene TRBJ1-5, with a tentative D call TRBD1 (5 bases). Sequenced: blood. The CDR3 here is CASSSRGGGTGNQPQHF. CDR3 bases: TGTGCCAGCAGCTCACGCGGGGGGGGGACCGGCAATCAGCCCCAGCATTTT.